The present T cell receptor (beta chain) was sequenced within a study of blood T cell repertoires in COVID-19. In the study overall: From the United States, Italy and Spain came samples of acute and convalescent COVID-19. From T cells, B-cell-depleted T cells, or PBMCs came the material, which was cDNA or gDNA.

V trimming: 6 bases; J trimming: 1 base; junction bases outside the gene matches: 5. The CDR3 is 13 amino acids. CDR1 is SQVTM and CDR2 is ANQGSEA in the germline V gene. Authors' analysis steps: Amplification from reference gene primers served as the basis for estimated nucleated cell counts. Only in-frame clones appear in the TCRdb table, and some are missing; sequencing was by immunoSEQ multiplex PCR. Clone size and V and J calls were adopted from that table, with D and trimming inferred from the DNA. Of around 260,000 clones detected, 80% to 90% appear once; the ten largest clones hold less than 5%.

The chain carries TRBV29-1 and TRBJ1-1; 7 nucleotides line up with TRBD1. Sequenced material: peripheral blood. This TCR was sampled from a man aged 55 to 70 with acute or convalescent COVID-19. The CDR3 loop reads CSVAGGTNTEAFF. CDR3 DNA sequence: TGCAGCGTGGCAGGGGGTACGAACACTGAAGCTTTCTTT.